The rows below give T cell receptor beta chains drawn from one sample of a study of molecular identifiers for immune sequencing clone quantification. A single record per CDR3 protein comes from TCRdb applying MiXCR to the PCR reads. This sample has about 320,000 distinct CDR3 sequences; 20% to 25% occur once, and the top ten carry approximately 0.8%. Sequencing used naive CD8+ T cells from blood, with Jurkat cell RNA spiked in. The receptors stem from a human donor in good health. Some libraries in this study had Jurkat cell RNA spiked in. Each CDR3 is given with its conserved first and last residue. A D gene is named only where the DNA matches it firmly. Only part of the rows carry a size: once, few, many, or a class if the clone is expanded.

v_gene: TRBV9
d_gene: .
abundance: many
j_gene: TRBJ2-7
CDR3nt: TGTGCCAGCAGCGTAGGTCCCGGGCAGAGCTCCTACGAGCAGTACTTC
CDR3aa: CASSVGPGQSSYEQYF

v_gene: TRBV29-1
d_gene: .
abundance: once
j_gene: TRBJ1-2
CDR3nt: TGCAGCGTTGAAGACTCCGAGGCAGGCGCGAGCTACACCTTC
CDR3aa: CSVEDSEAGASYTF

v_gene: TRBV7-9
d_gene: .
abundance: .
j_gene: TRBJ1-1
CDR3nt: TGTGCCAGCAGCTTATCATCGGGGTTTGGAGCTTTCTTT
CDR3aa: CASSLSSGFGAFF

v_gene: TRBV12-3/TRBV12-4
d_gene: .
abundance: many
j_gene: TRBJ1-2
CDR3nt: TGTGCCAGCAGTTGGCCGAGTTTCTATGGCTACACCTTC
CDR3aa: CASSWPSFYGYTF

v_gene: TRBV20-1
d_gene: .
abundance: few
j_gene: TRBJ2-7
CDR3nt: TGCAGTGCTAGGGGGGGACAATCGGCGTACGAGCAGTACTTC
CDR3aa: CSARGGQSAYEQYF

v_gene: TRBV6-5
d_gene: TRBD1
abundance: many
j_gene: TRBJ1-4
CDR3nt: TGTGCCAGCAGTTACACTGACAGGGGCGAAAAACTGTTTTTT
CDR3aa: CASSYTDRGEKLFF

v_gene: TRBV19
d_gene: TRBD2
abundance: .
j_gene: TRBJ2-2
CDR3nt: TGTGCCAGTAGTATAGAACTTCGGGAGGGACACTCCGGGGAGCTGTTTTTT
CDR3aa: CASSIELREGHSGELFF

v_gene: TRBV29-1
d_gene: .
abundance: many
j_gene: TRBJ1-1
CDR3nt: TGCAGCGTTGAATCGCCTGAAGCTTTCTTT
CDR3aa: CSVESPEAFF

v_gene: TRBV7-9
d_gene: .
abundance: many
j_gene: TRBJ2-7
CDR3nt: TGTGCCAGCAGCTCCTTATCCCCTTCCTACGAGCAGTACTTC
CDR3aa: CASSSLSPSYEQYF

v_gene: TRBV6-2/TRBV6-3
d_gene: .
abundance: many
j_gene: TRBJ2-7
CDR3nt: TGTGCCAGCAGTTACTCGATTGAGCAGTACTTC
CDR3aa: CASSYSIEQYF

v_gene: TRBV12-3/TRBV12-4
d_gene: TRBD1
abundance: many
j_gene: TRBJ1-6
CDR3nt: TGTGCCAGCTCCCCAGGGGGTTCACCCCTCCACTTT
CDR3aa: CASSPGGSPLHF

v_gene: TRBV19
d_gene: .
abundance: few
j_gene: TRBJ2-7
CDR3nt: TGTGCCAGTAGTATGGGCGGACCCTACGAGCAGTACTTC
CDR3aa: CASSMGGPYEQYF

v_gene: TRBV24-1
d_gene: .
abundance: many
j_gene: TRBJ2-3
CDR3nt: TGTGCCACCAGTGATCCAGATACGCAGTATTTT
CDR3aa: CATSDPDTQYF